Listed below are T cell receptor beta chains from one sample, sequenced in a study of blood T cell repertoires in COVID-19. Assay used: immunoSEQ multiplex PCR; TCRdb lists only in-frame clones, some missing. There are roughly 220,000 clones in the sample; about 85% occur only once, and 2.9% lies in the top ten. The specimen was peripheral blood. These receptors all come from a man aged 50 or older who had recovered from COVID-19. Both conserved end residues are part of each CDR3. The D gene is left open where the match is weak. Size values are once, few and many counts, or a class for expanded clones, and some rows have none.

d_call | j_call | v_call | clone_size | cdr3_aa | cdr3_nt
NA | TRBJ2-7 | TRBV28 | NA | CASRSTGHGYEQYF | TGTGCCAGCAGATCGACGGGACACGGCTACGAGCAGTACTTC
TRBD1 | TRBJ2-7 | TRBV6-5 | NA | CASSPVGQVHEQYF | TGTGCCAGCAGCCCAGTGGGACAGGTCCACGAGCAGTACTTC
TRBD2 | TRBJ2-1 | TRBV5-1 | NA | CASSPGTSGRAQEQFF | TGCGCCAGCAGCCCTGGGACTAGCGGGAGGGCACAAGAGCAGTTCTTC
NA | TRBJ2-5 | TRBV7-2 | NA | CASSLGGLQETQYF | TGTGCCAGCAGCTTAGGCGGCCTACAAGAGACCCAGTACTTC
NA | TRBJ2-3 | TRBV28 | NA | CASSLSTRGFTDTQYF | TGTGCCAGCAGTTTATCTACCAGGGGATTCACAGATACGCAGTATTTT
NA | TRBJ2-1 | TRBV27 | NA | CASSLAAFPYNEQFF | TGTGCCAGCAGTTTAGCGGCATTCCCCTACAATGAGCAGTTCTTC
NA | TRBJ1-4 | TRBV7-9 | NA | CASSLAPRGEKLFF | TGTGCCAGCAGCTTAGCTCCTAGGGGGGAAAAACTGTTTTTT
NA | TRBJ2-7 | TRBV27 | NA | CASSLYRDYEQYF | TGTGCCAGCAGTTTGTACCGAGACTACGAGCAGTACTTC
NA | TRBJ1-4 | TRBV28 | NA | CASSLVLTANEKLFF | TGTGCCAGCAGTTTAGTATTGACAGCTAATGAAAAACTGTTTTTT
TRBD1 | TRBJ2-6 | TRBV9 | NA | CASSVVRTGGPGANVLTF | TGTGCCAGCAGCGTAGTCAGGACAGGGGGCCCCGGGGCCAACGTCCTGACTTTC
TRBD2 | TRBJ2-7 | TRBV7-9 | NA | CASSASLAGSSYEQYF | TGTGCCAGCAGCGCCTCCCTAGCGGGAAGCTCCTACGAGCAGTACTTC
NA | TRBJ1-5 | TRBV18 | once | CASSTEFSNQPQHF | TGTGCCAGCTCGACAGAATTTAGCAATCAGCCCCAGCATTTT
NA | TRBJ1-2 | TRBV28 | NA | CASSFRGGYTF | TGTGCCAGCAGTTTCAGGGGTGGCTACACCTTC
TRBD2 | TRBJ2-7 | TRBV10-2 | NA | CASSFGEGYEQYF | TGCGCCAGCTCATTTGGGGAGGGGTACGAGCAGTACTTC
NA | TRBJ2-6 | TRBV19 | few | CASSMMWRLSGANVLTF | TGTGCCAGTAGTATGATGTGGCGGCTCTCTGGGGCCAACGTCCTGACTTTC
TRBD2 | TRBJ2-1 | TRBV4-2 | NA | CASSRSAGTSGVSSYNEQFF | TGTGCCAGCAGCCGATCCGCCGGGACTAGCGGGGTAAGCTCCTACAATGAGCAGTTCTTC
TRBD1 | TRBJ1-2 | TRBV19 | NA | CASSFSDRASGYTF | TGTGCCAGTAGTTTCTCCGACAGGGCCTCTGGCTACACCTTC
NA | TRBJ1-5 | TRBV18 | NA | CASSPRDNQPQHF | TGTGCCAGCTCACCGCGTGACAATCAGCCCCAGCATTTT
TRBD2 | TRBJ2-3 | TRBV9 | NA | CASSPLRSSGSPTAQYF | TGTGCCAGCAGCCCCCTTAGGTCTAGCGGGAGCCCCACAGCGCAGTATTTT
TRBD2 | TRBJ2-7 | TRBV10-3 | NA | CAISAGASYEQYF | TGTGCCATCTCAGCGGGAGCCTCCTACGAGCAGTACTTC
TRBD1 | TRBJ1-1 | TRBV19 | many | CASRVTGGYTEAFF | TGTGCCAGTAGGGTAACAGGGGGTTACACTGAAGCTTTCTTT
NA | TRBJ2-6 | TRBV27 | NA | CASSYNRNSGANVLTF | TGTGCCAGCAGTTATAACAGAAACTCTGGGGCCAACGTCCTGACTTTC
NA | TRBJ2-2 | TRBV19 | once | CARGAGWTGELFF | TGTGCCAGGGGGGCTGGGTGGACCGGGGAGCTGTTTTTT
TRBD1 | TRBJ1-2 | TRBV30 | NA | CAWRYGQGGGYTF | TGTGCCTGGAGGTACGGACAGGGAGGAGGCTACACCTTC
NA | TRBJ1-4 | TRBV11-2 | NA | CASSPNVGVGEKLFF | TGTGCCAGCAGCCCCAATGTAGGGGTAGGTGAAAAACTGTTTTTT
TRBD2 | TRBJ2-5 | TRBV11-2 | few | CASSSGLAGVTQETQYF | TGTGCCAGCAGCTCAGGACTAGCGGGAGTGACACAAGAGACCCAGTACTTC
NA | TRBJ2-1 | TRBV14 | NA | CASSQDRGQGGNEQFF | TGTGCCAGCAGCCAAGATAGGGGCCAGGGTGGCAATGAGCAGTTCTTC
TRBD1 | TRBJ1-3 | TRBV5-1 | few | CASSGQGSGNTIYF | TGCGCCAGCAGCGGACAGGGCTCTGGAAACACCATATATTTT
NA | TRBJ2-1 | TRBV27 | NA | CASAVVAATYNEQFF | TGTGCCAGCGCGGTGGTAGCGGCGACCTACAATGAGCAGTTCTTC
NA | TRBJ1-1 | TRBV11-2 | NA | CASSSETGNTEAFF | TGTGCCAGCAGCTCGGAGACAGGGAACACTGAAGCTTTCTTT
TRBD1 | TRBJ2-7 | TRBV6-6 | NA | CASSQTGGARSYEQYF | TGTGCCAGCAGCCAAACAGGGGGCGCTAGGTCCTACGAGCAGTACTTC
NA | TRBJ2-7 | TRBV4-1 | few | CASSQDFTVSGEQYF | TGCGCCAGCAGCCAAGATTTTACAGTAAGTGGGGAGCAGTACTTC
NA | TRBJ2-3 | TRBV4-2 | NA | CASPQDIGAGWADTQYF | TGTGCCAGCCCCCAAGATATAGGGGCGGGATGGGCAGATACGCAGTATTTT
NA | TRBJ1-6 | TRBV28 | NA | CASSLNTGISSYNSPLHF | TGTGCCAGCAGTTTAAACACAGGGATCAGCTCCTATAATTCACCCCTCCACTTT
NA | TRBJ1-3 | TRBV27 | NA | CASSPRTARSGNTIYF | TGTGCCAGCAGTCCTCGGACTGCCCGCTCTGGAAACACCATATATTTT
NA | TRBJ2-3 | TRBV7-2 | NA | CASSLVEGIDTQYF | TGTGCCAGCAGCTTAGTGGAGGGGATAGATACGCAGTATTTT
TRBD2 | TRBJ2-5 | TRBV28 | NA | CASFRGASGPQETQYF | TGTGCCAGCTTCCGAGGGGCTAGCGGGCCCCAAGAGACCCAGTACTTC
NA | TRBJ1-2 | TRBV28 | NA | CASSLEAPGVTGYTF | TGTGCCAGCAGTTTAGAAGCCCCAGGGGTCACGGGCTACACCTTC
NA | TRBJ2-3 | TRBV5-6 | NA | CASSFFGLQGTDTQYF | TGTGCCAGCAGCTTCTTCGGCCTCCAGGGCACAGATACGCAGTATTTT
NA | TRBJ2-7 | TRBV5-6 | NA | CASSSYRQGPPYEQYF | TGTGCCAGCAGCTCTTACCGGCAGGGCCCACCCTACGAGCAGTACTTC
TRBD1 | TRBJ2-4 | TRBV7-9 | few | CASRSGTGQNIQYF | TGTGCCAGCAGATCAGGGACAGGCCAAAACATTCAGTACTTC
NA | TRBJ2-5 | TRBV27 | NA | CASSPDPRGSETQYF | TGTGCCAGCAGTCCCGACCCCAGGGGTTCGGAGACCCAGTACTTC
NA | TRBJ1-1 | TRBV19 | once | CASSTAGWSMNTEAFF | TGTGCCAGTAGTACGGCAGGGTGGAGTATGAACACTGAAGCTTTCTTT
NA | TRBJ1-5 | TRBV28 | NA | CASSLYDSQNQPQHF | TGTGCCAGCAGTTTGTACGACAGTCAAAATCAGCCCCAGCATTTT
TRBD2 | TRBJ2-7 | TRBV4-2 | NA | CASSHTGTSGYEQYF | TGTGCCAGCAGCCATACCGGGACTAGCGGGTACGAGCAGTACTTC
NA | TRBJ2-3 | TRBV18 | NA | CASSRELTGTDTQYF | TGTGCCAGCTCAAGGGAGTTGACGGGCACAGATACGCAGTATTTT
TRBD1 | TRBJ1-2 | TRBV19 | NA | CASSPSRTGQYYGYTF | TGTGCCAGTAGTCCGTCACGGACAGGGCAATACTATGGCTACACCTTC